The entry that follows covers one T cell receptor (beta chain) sequence. The antigen remains undetermined. CDR1 is SGHKS, CDR2 YYEKEE, per germline (reference sequence). V was shortened by 4 bases and J by 1 base, with 10 bases between the two germline ends. This CDR3 is 14 amino acids long. This sample was included in a study of vaccination effects on CD4 cells after COVID-19. Clones were sequenced by immunoSEQ multiplex PCR, and TCRdb holds only the in-frame ones, with some missing. The sample has roughly 70,000 clones; 76% are singletons. After expansion with viral peptide pools in the ViraFEST assay, antigen-specific CD4+ T cells were sequenced. Following 10 days of culture, CD4+ T cells were isolated. All study participants received two doses of BNT162b2 or mRNA-1273 vaccine. Half of the medium was exchanged for IL-2 medium on both days 3 and 7.

V gene TRBV5-5 combines with J gene TRBJ2-3; the D is unclear. Sequencing used CD4+ T cells from PBMCs cultured with HCoV-OC43 spike peptides, obtained after COVID-19 vaccination. Subset noted: HCoV-OC43 spike overlapping peptide pool stimulation. This receptor was taken from a human donor who received a COVID-19 vaccine. The CDR3: CASSAVAGTDTQYF. DNA for the CDR3: TGTGCCAGCAGCGCTGTTGCGGGCACAGATACGCAGTATTTT.